The clone carrying this T cell receptor (beta chain) was observed a few times. The sample is drawn from a study of CD8+ T cells in alopecia areata. This CDR3 is 15 amino acids long. V gave up 6 bases and J gave up 5 bases; unmatched junction bases: 8. Germline assignment: CDR1 MNHEY and CDR2 SMNVEV (reference sequence). Extracted RNA was reverse transcribed, and the resulting cDNA served as sequencing template. Sequencing was performed with immunoSEQ multiplex PCR; in TCRdb, only in-frame clones are kept and a portion is missing. The table records 110,000 to 150,000 clones, about 47% of them present only once.

The gene calls are TRBV27 and TRBJ2-2; 8 nucleotides agree with TRBD2. Sequencing used CD4+ T cells sorted from blood, obtained at week 0. The source is a human donor with alopecia areata. CDR3: CASSAVAGPTGELFF. DNA for the CDR3: TGTGCCAGCAGCGCGGTAGCGGGACCGACCGGGGAGCTGTTTTTT.